The next 21 T cell receptor beta chains were all read from a single sample in a study of blood T cell repertoires in COVID-19. Assay: immunoSEQ multiplex PCR; the TCRdb copy retains only in-frame clones and omits some. The data hold fewer than 250,000 clones, with roughly nine tenths observed a single time. Sequencing input: peripheral blood. Source of these receptors: a man aged 25-45 years with acute or convalescent COVID-19.

In this sample, this clone turned up a few times. The V and J genes are TRBV5-1 and TRBJ1-1; the D gene is possibly TRBD1 (5 bases). The length of the CDR3 is 14 residues. V was cut by 5 bases and J by 0 bases, with 11 bases left in between. Germline loops: CDR1 SGHRS, CDR2 YFSETQ. CDR3 in DNA: TGCGCCAGCAGACAGGACACAGTGAACACTGAAGCTTTCTTT. This translates into CASRQDTVNTEAFF.

This clone has just a few counts. For the CDR3, the DNA is TGTGCCAGCAGCGTAGTCGAGACAGGGGCCTACAATGAGCAGTTCTTC. As protein: CASSVVETGAYNEQFF. This sequence joins TRBV9 and TRBJ2-1; TRBD1 matches 8 bases. V shed 0 bases, J shed 2 bases, and the junction held 4 bases outside the gene matches. This CDR3 spans 16 amino acids. Germline CDR1 reads SGDLS; CDR2 reads YYNGEE.

This chain connects TRBV24-1 to TRBJ2-3, with a weak D call TRBD2 (6 bases). The CDR3 covers 17 residues. Germline loops: CDR1 KGHDR, CDR2 SFDVKD. Trimming removed 5 bases at V and 0 bases at J, with 17 bases between. This CDR3 reads CATSAYRRSGSTDTQYF. The CDR3 nucleotides read TGTGCCACCAGTGCCTACCGTCGGAGCGGGAGCACAGATACGCAGTATTTT.

This clone was found a few times. The gene calls are TRBV18 and TRBJ2-7; D unresolved. The ends were cut back, 2 bases at V and 2 bases at J, with 7 bases in the middle. CDR1 KGHSH and CDR2 LQKENI come from the germline V gene. This CDR3 has 13 amino acids. This chain's CDR3 is CASSPMSAYEQYF. The CDR3, as DNA: TGTGCCAGCTCACCAATGTCTGCCTACGAGCAGTACTTC.

The chain uses TRBV10-3 and TRBJ2-7; possible D gene TRBD1, 6 bases. The CDR3 loop spans 16 amino acids. V gave up 2 bases and J gave up 6 bases, with 20 bases separating them. Germline CDR1 reads ENHRY; CDR2 reads SYGVKD. Here the CDR3 DNA reads TGTGCCATCAGTGAGCTCCAGGGGATAAGTTTCGGCGAGCAGTACTTC. Translated, it gives CAISELQGISFGEQYF.

The chain employs TRBV7-9 and TRBJ1-3; no clear D. Trimming stripped 8 bases from V and 0 bases from J, with 14 bases between. CDR1 SEHNR and CDR2 FQNEAQ come from the germline V gene (reference sequence). There are 15 residues in the CDR3. CDR3 in amino acids: CASVLGGFSGNTIYF. CDR3 bases: TGTGCCAGCGTACTTGGCGGGTTCTCTGGAAACACCATATATTTT. Drawing the rest from reference TRBV7-9 and TRBJ1-3, the complete variable domain is DTGVSQNPRHKITKRGQNVTFRCDPISEHNRLYWYRQTLGQGPEFLTYFQNEAQLEKSRLLSDRFSAERPKGSFSTLEIQRTEQGDSAMYLCASVLGGFSGNTIYFGEGSWLTVV.

The J gene is TRBJ2-1, the V gene TRBV9; TRBD2 matches at 7 bases. Trimming at V came to 4 bases and at J to 6 bases, leaving 16 bases not matched to a gene. This CDR3 has 17 residues. The V gene's germline CDR1 is SGDLS and CDR2 YYNGEE. For the CDR3, the DNA is TGTGCCAGCAGCCCAAGAGTAGCGGGTTTGGGGCCCAATGAGCAGTTCTTC. Translation: CASSPRVAGLGPNEQFF.

The chain links TRBV19 to TRBJ2-5, with D hard to call. The germline V gene encodes CDR1 LNHDA and CDR2 SQIVND (reference sequence). The CDR3 spans 13 residues. Trimming removed 4 bases at V and 4 bases at J, with 10 bases between. This CDR3 is CASSKARGETQYF. The CDR3 region has the DNA TGTGCCAGTAGTAAAGCCCGCGGAGAGACCCAGTACTTC.

The chain couples TRBV10-2 to TRBJ1-1; the D gene is possibly TRBD1 (5 bases). From germline, CDR1 is WSHSY and CDR2 SAAADI. The V gene lost 6 bases and the J gene lost 1 base, with 9 bases spanning the gap. The CDR3 is 13 amino acids. CDR3 nucleotide sequence: TGCGCCAGCAGGTCGACAGCGAACACTGAAGCTTTCTTT. Amino acids: CASRSTANTEAFF.

The chain is built from TRBV9 and TRBJ1-2; TRBD1 might be the D (6 bases). CDR3 length equals 15 residues. Germline CDR1 SGDLS, CDR2 YYNGEE. Trimming took 0 bases from V and 6 from J, leaving 15 bases between them. The CDR3 spells CASSVDGWGTHGYTF. In DNA, the CDR3 is TGTGCCAGCAGCGTAGATGGGTGGGGGACACATGGCTACACCTTC.

A single count supports this clone. The chain couples TRBV28 to TRBJ1-6, with 8 bases matching TRBD1. The CDR3 contains 16 residues. The V gene end was trimmed by 6 bases and the J gene end by 9 bases; junction bases not matched to a gene: 13. From germline, CDR1 is MDHEN and CDR2 SYDVKM. CDR3 residues: CASSRDRGGIRSPLHF. The CDR3, as DNA: TGTGCCAGCAGCCGAGACAGGGGAGGAATACGTTCACCCCTCCACTTT.

The gene calls are TRBV13 and TRBJ2-1, with 14 bases lining up with TRBD2. CDR1 is PRHDT, CDR2 FYEKMQ, per germline (reference sequence). V lost 6 bases, J lost 7 bases, and 17 bases stayed unmatched. The CDR3 loop spans 19 amino acids. This chain's CDR3 is CASSIKSGTSGSVWNEQFF. CDR3 sequence (DNA): TGTGCCAGCAGTATAAAATCCGGGACTAGCGGGAGTGTTTGGAATGAGCAGTTCTTC.

The CDR3 protein is CASSSPPDTQYF. The CDR3 DNA sequence: TGTGCCAGCAGCTCCCCCCCGGATACGCAGTATTTT. This chain connects TRBV12-3 or TRBV12-4 to TRBJ2-3; unclear D gene. V dropped 6 bases and J dropped 6 bases, with 10 bases sitting between them. CDR3 length: 12 residues.

V usage is TRBV7-9 and J usage is TRBJ2-3; TRBD2 matches at 11 bases. This CDR3 region has 17 residues. The germline V gene encodes CDR1 SEHNR and CDR2 FQNEAQ (reference sequence). The ends lost 5 bases at V and 0 bases at J; junction bases unmatched: 7. The CDR3 DNA follows: TGTGCCAGCAGCGATGGAGGGACTAGCGGAAGCACAGATACGCAGTATTTT. Its protein is CASSDGGTSGSTDTQYF.

The rearrangement uses TRBV4-1 and TRBJ2-7; D is ambiguous. Trimming took off 0 bases at V and 4 bases at J, with 13 bases between the two ends. CDR1 and CDR2 (germline): MGHRA, YSYEKL. The CDR3 length is 15 residues. CDR3 nucleotide sequence: TGCGCCAGCAGCCAAGATATCAGCGTACCTTACGAGCAGTACTTC. This sequence encodes CASSQDISVPYEQYF.

V is TRBV5-1 and J is TRBJ1-5; no firm D call. V was shortened by 0 bases and J by 4 bases, with 11 bases between the two germline ends. The CDR3 runs to 15 residues. Germline-derived CDR1 and CDR2 are SGHRS and YFSETQ. This chain's CDR3 is CASSLGPEQNQPQHF. CDR3 DNA sequence: TGCGCCAGCAGCTTGGGACCGGAGCAGAATCAGCCCCAGCATTTT.

The rearrangement joins TRBV5-1 to TRBJ2-5, with 12 bases lining up with TRBD1. The CDR3 covers 18 residues. The ends lost 3 bases at V and 1 base at J; junction bases unmatched: 10. CDR1 and CDR2 (germline): SGHRS, YFSETQ. CDR3 protein: CASSSGTGGARVQETQYF. The CDR3 DNA sequence: TGCGCCAGCAGCTCCGGGACAGGGGGCGCTAGGGTCCAAGAGACCCAGTACTTC.

The chain uses TRBV5-1 and TRBJ1-2; a possible D gene is TRBD1 (6 bases). V shed 0 bases and J shed 5 bases, with 11 bases lying between them. Germline V gives CDR1 SGHRS, CDR2 YFSETQ. The CDR3 is made up of 14 amino acids. CDR3 sequence reads: CASSLVPGEYGYTF. The CDR3 region has the DNA TGCGCCAGCAGCTTGGTTCCAGGGGAGTATGGCTACACCTTC.

The chain employs TRBV5-5 and TRBJ1-5, with TRBD1 identical over 8 bases. This CDR3 comprises 14 residues. V shed 4 bases and J 5 bases; nucleotides not matched to a gene: 5. Germline V gene lookup returns CDR1 SGHKS and CDR2 YYEKEE (reference sequence). The CDR3 loop reads CASSPLTGDQPQHF. The CDR3 nucleotides read TGTGCCAGCAGCCCCCTGACAGGGGATCAGCCCCAGCATTTT.

The chain has TRBV28 and TRBJ2-1; 7 bases match TRBD2. After removal of 3 bases from V and 3 bases from J, the junction contained 8 bases not matched to a gene. From germline, CDR1 is MDHEN and CDR2 SYDVKM. CDR3 length: 16 residues. The CDR3 spells CASSFPGGEDYNEQFF. CDR3 bases: TGTGCCAGCAGTTTCCCTGGGGGGGAGGACTACAATGAGCAGTTCTTC.

The rearrangement links TRBV5-1 to TRBJ1-2, with no clear D. V lost 7 bases to trimming and J lost 8 bases, with 24 bases between them. In germline, CDR1 is SGHRS, CDR2 YFSETQ. The CDR3 has 15 residues. The CDR3 DNA sequence: TGCGCCAGCCACTCGGTTCAAGGTGCTAAACAGGGCTACACCTTC. Protein sequence: CASHSVQGAKQGYTF.